The rows below give T cell receptor beta chains drawn from one sample of a study of T-cell reconstitution after alpha-beta-depleted transplantation in children. TCRdb re-analysed the PCR reads in MiXCR, keeping a single row per CDR3 protein. The sample contains some 550,000 distinct CDR3 sequences, around 18% of which appear only once. Sequencing was performed on PBMCs from the stem cell graft donor, taken from the stem cell graft. These receptors were collected from a human donor who donated a stem cell graft to a child with acute lymphoblastic leukemia. Each CDR3 is given with its conserved first and last residue. D genes are given only for firm matches. The size of a clone is reported for some rows only, either as once, few or many, or as a class for expanded clones.

clone_size	j_call	d_call	v_call	cdr3_aa	cdr3_nt
-	TRBJ1-3	-	TRBV5-1	CASSPDGPSSGNTIYF	TGCGCCAGCAGCCCCGACGGACCCTCTTCCGGAAACACCATATATTTT
-	TRBJ1-2	-	TRBV20-1	CSAPGANYGYTF	TGCAGTGCTCCCGGAGCTAACTATGGCTACACCTTC
many	TRBJ2-5	TRBD2	TRBV24-1	CATSDPGTSGLQETQYF	TGTGCCACCAGTGATCCCGGGACTAGCGGGCTCCAAGAGACCCAGTACTTC
once	TRBJ2-7	-	TRBV20-1	CSASSSGYEQYF	TGCAGTGCTAGTAGTAGCGGCTACGAGCAGTACTTC
few	TRBJ2-3	-	TRBV20-1	CSAGTLEGTDTDTQYF	TGCAGTGCTGGTACACTTGAGGGTACCGACACAGATACGCAGTATTTT
many	TRBJ1-1	-	TRBV9	CASSVVGSNTEAFF	TGTGCCAGCAGCGTAGTCGGTAGCAACACTGAAGCTTTCTTT
-	TRBJ2-7	-	TRBV5-1	CASSLNQYYEQYF	TGCGCCAGCAGCTTAAATCAGTACTACGAGCAGTACTTC
few	TRBJ1-5	-	TRBV5-5	CASSLVTGGNQPQHF	TGTGCCAGCAGCTTGGTCACGGGGGGCAATCAGCCCCAGCATTTT
few	TRBJ1-1	-	TRBV21-1	CASSKLGQASGVNTEAFF	TGTGCCAGCAGCAAATTAGGGCAGGCCTCAGGGGTGAACACTGAAGCTTTCTTT
few	TRBJ1-6	-	TRBV4-1	CASSQDVTDYSYNSPLHF	TGCGCCAGCAGCCAAGATGTAACCGACTACTCCTATAATTCACCCCTCCACTTT
few	TRBJ2-7	-	TRBV12-3/TRBV12-4	CASSWSVSYEQYF	TGTGCCAGCAGTTGGAGTGTCTCCTACGAGCAGTACTTC
-	TRBJ2-7	TRBD1	TRBV5-6	CASSLEGQGLSEQYF	TGTGCCAGCAGCTTGGAGGGACAGGGACTTTCCGAGCAGTACTTC
few	TRBJ2-7	-	TRBV29-1	CSVEDARGEQYF	TGCAGCGTTGAAGATGCCCGGGGGGAGCAGTACTTC
few	TRBJ1-1	-	TRBV5-1	CASSLVREMNTEAFF	TGCGCCAGCAGCTTGGTTCGGGAGATGAACACTGAAGCTTTCTTT
few	TRBJ2-1	-	TRBV9	CASGGTPYNEQFF	TGTGCCAGCGGGGGGACCCCCTACAATGAGCAGTTCTTC
few	TRBJ2-2	-	TRBV29-1	CSVGQVEAGELFF	TGCAGCGTTGGCCAGGTTGAGGCCGGGGAGCTGTTTTTT
few	TRBJ2-1	-	TRBV2	CASSDLEGGAEQFF	TGTGCCAGCAGTGACTTAGAAGGGGGGGCTGAGCAGTTCTTC
-	TRBJ2-5	-	TRBV12-3/TRBV12-4	CASSPTVSIQETQYF	TGTGCCAGCAGTCCGACAGTGTCTATCCAAGAGACCCAGTACTTC
few	TRBJ1-2	TRBD1	TRBV29-1	CSVERGGLGYTF	TGCAGCGTTGAGAGAGGGGGCCTTGGCTACACCTTC
few	TRBJ2-7	TRBD1	TRBV7-8	CASSSRRPGTGSYEQYF	TGTGCCAGCAGCTCCCGCCGTCCCGGGACAGGCTCCTACGAGCAGTACTTC
-	TRBJ1-2	-	TRBV20-1	CSADLPYSVGYGYTF	TGCAGTGCCGATTTGCCTTACTCGGTGGGCTATGGCTACACCTTC
-	TRBJ1-5	-	TRBV7-9	CASSAFGASNQPQHF	TGTGCCAGCAGCGCCTTCGGTGCGAGCAATCAGCCCCAGCATTTT
few	TRBJ2-5	TRBD1	TRBV20-1	CSAAGTGDLYQETQYF	TGCAGTGCAGCCGGGACAGGGGACTTGTACCAAGAGACCCAGTACTTC
-	TRBJ2-2	-	TRBV24-1	CATSVWDNRNTGELFF	TGTGCCACCAGTGTATGGGACAACCGGAACACCGGGGAGCTGTTTTTT
-	TRBJ2-7	-	TRBV7-6	CASSPSFVGVSYEQYF	TGTGCCAGCAGCCCGTCCTTTGTAGGGGTTTCCTACGAGCAGTACTTC
-	TRBJ2-1	TRBD2	TRBV7-9	CASSLALAGGGNEQFF	TGTGCCAGCAGCTTAGCCCTGGCGGGAGGAGGTAATGAGCAGTTCTTC
-	TRBJ1-2	TRBD1	TRBV5-1	CASSLDPGGYNYGYTF	TGCGCCAGCAGCTTGGATCCAGGGGGATATAACTATGGCTACACCTTC
few	TRBJ2-1	TRBD1	TRBV11-2	CASSLSGTGLYNEQFF	TGTGCCAGCAGCCTTTCCGGGACAGGTTTGTACAATGAGCAGTTCTTC
many	TRBJ2-7	-	TRBV3-1	CASSRTVAYEQYF	TGTGCCAGCAGCCGGACGGTGGCCTACGAGCAGTACTTC
few	TRBJ2-5	TRBD2	TRBV20-1	CSARGPAGGETQYF	TGCAGTGCTAGAGGCCCAGCGGGAGGTGAGACCCAGTACTTC
few	TRBJ2-3	-	TRBV5-1	CASSWAGGNADTQYF	TGCGCCAGCAGCTGGGCTGGGGGGAACGCAGATACGCAGTATTTT
-	TRBJ1-2	TRBD1	TRBV11-2	CASSLISDRGGYTF	TGTGCCAGCAGCTTAATCTCCGACAGGGGCGGCTACACCTTC
few	TRBJ2-1	TRBD2	TRBV19	CASSPPGLAVYNEQFF	TGTGCCAGTAGTCCCCCGGGACTAGCGGTCTACAATGAGCAGTTCTTC
few	TRBJ2-1	-	TRBV5-1	CASASGASSYNEQFF	TGCGCCAGCGCCTCGGGCGCCAGCTCCTACAATGAGCAGTTCTTC
few	TRBJ2-7	TRBD1	TRBV7-9	CASSATGTGDHEQYF	TGTGCCAGCAGCGCTACCGGGACAGGGGACCACGAGCAGTACTTC
-	TRBJ2-7	-	TRBV21-1	CASGRTSGGSASEQYF	TGTGCCAGCGGGCGGACTAGCGGGGGATCAGCCTCCGAGCAGTACTTC